The subject of this entry is one T cell receptor (beta chain). This specimen belongs to a study of CD8+ T cells in alopecia areata. Across the whole study: Patients in the treated group were given tofacitinib by mouth, 5 to 10 mg twice a day. Patients remained on tofacitinib for 6 to 18 months and then went 6 months without it.

RNA extraction was followed by reverse transcription into cDNA, which acted as the sequencing template. The assay was immunoSEQ multiplex PCR, and TCRdb's table has in-frame clones only and misses some. The table lists 9,900 or so clones, approximately 60% of them singletons. This CDR3 region has 17 residues. Germline assignment: CDR1 SEHNR and CDR2 FQNEAQ (reference sequence). V was pared by 5 bases and J by 0 bases, with 17 bases between. Collected material from alopecia areata patients comprised lesional scalp punch biopsies and peripheral blood. The clonotype comes from a human donor with alopecia areata. The rearrangement uses TRBV7-9 and TRBJ2-1; possibly TRBD1 for D (5 bases). The specimen was skin, collected at week 0. The CDR3 DNA reads TGTGCCAGCAGCCAATCCAGGGTCGGAAGCTCCTACAATGAGCAGTTCTTC. It specifies CASSQSRVGSSYNEQFF.